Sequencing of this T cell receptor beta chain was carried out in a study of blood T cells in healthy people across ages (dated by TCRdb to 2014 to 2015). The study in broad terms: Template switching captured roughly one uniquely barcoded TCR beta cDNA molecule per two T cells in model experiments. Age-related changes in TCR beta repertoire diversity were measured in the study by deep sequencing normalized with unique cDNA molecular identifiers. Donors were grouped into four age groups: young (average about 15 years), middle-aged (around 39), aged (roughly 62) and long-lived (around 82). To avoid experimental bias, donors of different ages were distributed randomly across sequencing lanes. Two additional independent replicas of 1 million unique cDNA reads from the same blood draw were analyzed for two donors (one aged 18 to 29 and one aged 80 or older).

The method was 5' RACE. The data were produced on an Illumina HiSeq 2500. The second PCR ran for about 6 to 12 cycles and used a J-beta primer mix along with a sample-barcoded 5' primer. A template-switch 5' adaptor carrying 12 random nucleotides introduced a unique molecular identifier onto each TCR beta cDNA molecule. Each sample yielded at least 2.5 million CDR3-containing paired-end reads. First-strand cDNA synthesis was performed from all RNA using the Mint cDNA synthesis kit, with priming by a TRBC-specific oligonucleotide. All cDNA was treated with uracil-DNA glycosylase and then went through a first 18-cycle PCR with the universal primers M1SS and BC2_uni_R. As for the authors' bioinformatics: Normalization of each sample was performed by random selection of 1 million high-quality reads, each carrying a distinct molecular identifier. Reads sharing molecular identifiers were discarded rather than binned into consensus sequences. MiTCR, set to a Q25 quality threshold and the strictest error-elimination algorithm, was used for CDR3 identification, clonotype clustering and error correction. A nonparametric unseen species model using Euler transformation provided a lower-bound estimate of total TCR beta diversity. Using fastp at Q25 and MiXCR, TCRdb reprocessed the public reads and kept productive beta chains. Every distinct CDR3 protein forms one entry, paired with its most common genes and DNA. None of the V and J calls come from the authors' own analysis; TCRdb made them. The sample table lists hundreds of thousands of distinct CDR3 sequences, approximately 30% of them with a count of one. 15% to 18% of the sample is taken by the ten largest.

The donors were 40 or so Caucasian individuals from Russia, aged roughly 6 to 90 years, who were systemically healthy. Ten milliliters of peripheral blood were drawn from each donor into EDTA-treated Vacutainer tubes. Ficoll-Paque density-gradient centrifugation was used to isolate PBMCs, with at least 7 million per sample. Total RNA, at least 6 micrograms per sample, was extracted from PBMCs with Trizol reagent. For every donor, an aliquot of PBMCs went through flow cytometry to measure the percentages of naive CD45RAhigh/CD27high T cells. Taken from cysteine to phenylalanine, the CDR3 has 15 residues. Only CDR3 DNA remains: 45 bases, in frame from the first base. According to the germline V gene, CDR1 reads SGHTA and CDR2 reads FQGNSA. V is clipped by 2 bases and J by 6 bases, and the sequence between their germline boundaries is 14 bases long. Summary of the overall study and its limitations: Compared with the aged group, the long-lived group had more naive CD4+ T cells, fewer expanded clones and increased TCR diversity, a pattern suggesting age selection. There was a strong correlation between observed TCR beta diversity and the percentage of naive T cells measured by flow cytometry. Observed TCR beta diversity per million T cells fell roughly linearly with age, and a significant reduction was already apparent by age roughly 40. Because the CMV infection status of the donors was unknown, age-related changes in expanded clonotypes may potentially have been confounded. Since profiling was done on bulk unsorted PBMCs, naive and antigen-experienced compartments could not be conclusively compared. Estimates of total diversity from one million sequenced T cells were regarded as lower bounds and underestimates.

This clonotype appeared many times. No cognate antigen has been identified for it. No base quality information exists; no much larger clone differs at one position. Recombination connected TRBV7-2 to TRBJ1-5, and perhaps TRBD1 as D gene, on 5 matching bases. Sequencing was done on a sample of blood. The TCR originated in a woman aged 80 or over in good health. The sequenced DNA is TGTGCCAGCAGCTTATTTGGAGGGGCTCGTCAGCCCCAGCATTTT. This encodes CASSLFGGARQPQHF.